The 9 T cell receptor beta chains below come from one sample, sequenced in a study of cytomegalovirus exposure and HLA in healthy donors. The PCR ran on 60 Vbeta and 13 Jbeta primers. Sequencing was performed with immunoSEQ multiplex PCR; in TCRdb, only in-frame clones are kept and a portion is missing. The sample totals about 160,000 clones. The specimen sequenced was PBMCs. These receptors were taken from a woman in her sixties or seventies in good health and CMV-seronegative.

The V call is TRBV15, the J call TRBJ2-1; D might be TRBD1 (6 bases). The germline V gene encodes CDR1 LNHNV and CDR2 YYDKDF (reference sequence). Trimming removed 1 base from V and 9 bases from J, with 16 bases in between. This CDR3 has 15 amino acids. The CDR3 bases are TGTGCCACCAGCAGAGCAGAATTCAGGGGTAGTGAGCAGTTCTTC. This gives the protein CATSRAEFRGSEQFF. The full variable domain, rest sourced from reference TRBV15 and TRBJ2-1, is DAMVIQNPRYQVTQFGKPVTLSCSQTLNHNVMYWYQQKSSQAPKLLFHYYDKDFNNEADTPDNFQSRRPNTSFCFLDIRSPGLGDTAMYLCATSRAEFRGSEQFFGPGTRLTVL.

This chain joins TRBV18 and TRBJ2-7; D may be TRBD1 (5 bases). V gave up 2 bases and J gave up 6 bases, with 14 bases separating them. CDR3 length: 14 residues. Per the germline V gene, CDR1 is KGHSH and CDR2 is LQKENI. The CDR3 DNA sequence: TGTGCCAGCTCACCAGGGGCCCCAAACGGCGAGCAGTACTTC. Amino acid sequence: CASSPGAPNGEQYF.

The chain joins TRBV9 to TRBJ2-5; D not resolved. CDR3 length equals 16 residues. Germline loops: CDR1 SGDLS, CDR2 YYNGEE. V lost 2 bases and J 5 bases, leaving 19 bases between the germline ends. CDR3 amino acids: CASSVFESIGGETQYF. Written as DNA, the CDR3 is TGTGCCAGCAGCGTTTTTGAAAGTATTGGCGGCGAGACCCAGTACTTC.

The rearrangement uses TRBV6-1 and TRBJ2-5, with TRBD1 matching over 8 bases. Unmatched junction bases numbered 4, after V lost 4 bases and J lost 0 bases. This CDR3 contains 15 residues. Looked up from germline, CDR1 is MNHNS and CDR2 is SASEGT. The CDR3 protein is CASSGRTGYQETQYF. DNA for the CDR3: TGTGCCAGCAGTGGCAGGACAGGGTACCAAGAGACCCAGTACTTC.

V is TRBV19 and J is TRBJ2-3; D perhaps matches TRBD2 (5 bases). The CDR3 sequence is 15 residues long. Germline V gene sequence: CDR1 LNHDA, CDR2 SQIVND (reference sequence). V lost 5 bases and J lost 0, with 12 bases in between. The CDR3 loop is CASSGASFSTDTQYF. Here the CDR3 DNA reads TGTGCCAGTAGTGGTGCTAGCTTCAGCACAGATACGCAGTATTTT. The full variable domain, in which reference TRBV19 and TRBJ2-3 provide the parts outside the CDR3, is DGGITQSPKYLFRKEGQNVTLSCEQNLNHDAMYWYRQDPGQGLRLIYYSQIVNDFQKGDIAEGYSVSREKKESFPLTVTSAQKNPTAFYLCASSGASFSTDTQYFGPGTRLTVL.

The gene calls are TRBV19 and TRBJ2-7; weak D call: TRBD2 (5 bases). Per germline, CDR1 LNHDA and CDR2 SQIVND (reference sequence). Deletions cut 3 bases from V and 3 bases from J, with 12 bases between. The CDR3 runs 14 residues. CDR3 sequence reads: CASSIARGNYEQYF. CDR3 nucleotide sequence: TGTGCCAGTAGTATCGCTCGGGGAAACTACGAGCAGTACTTC.

The chain couples TRBV2 to TRBJ1-1, with TRBD1 as a possible D gene (5 bases). Germline CDR1 SNHLY, CDR2 FYNNEI. The CDR3 has 14 residues. The V and J ends lost 3 bases and 2 bases respectively, with 10 bases between them. The CDR3 loop is CASSDQGLNTEAFF. CDR3 DNA sequence: TGTGCCAGCAGTGACCAGGGCTTAAACACTGAAGCTTTCTTT.

The CDR3 loop is CASSLIGTGVYEQYF. CDR3 bases: TGTGCCAGCAGTTTAATAGGGACAGGGGTCTACGAGCAGTACTTC. The genes are TRBV27 and TRBJ2-7, with 10 bases lining up with TRBD1. CDR1 and CDR2 from the germline V gene are MNHEY and SMNVEV (reference sequence). CDR3 length equals 15 residues. After removal of 2 bases from V and 3 bases from J, the junction contained 4 bases not matched to a gene.

The CDR3: CASSQDSGTGGTIYF. As DNA, the CDR3 is TGCGCCAGCAGCCAAGATTCCGGCACAGGGGGTACCATATATTTT. This sequence joins TRBV4-3 and TRBJ1-3; 8 bases align to TRBD1. The CDR3 runs to 15 residues. The V gene end was trimmed by 0 bases and the J gene end by 10 bases; junction bases not matched to a gene: 8. Per the germline V gene, CDR1 is LGHNA and CDR2 is YSLEER.